This is a list of T cell receptor beta chains from one sample in a study of T cell repertoires in cytomegalovirus infection. TCRdb re-called the reads through MiXCR, storing one row per CDR3 protein. Seen here are about 920,000 distinct CDR3 sequences, approximately 33% observed once, and the top ten hold under 15%. These receptors are not linked to any known antigen. The sample in question was cultured CD8+ T cells from PBMCs, obtained from culture after CMV antigen stimulation. All receptors derive from a human donor in good health (CMV status not recorded). Some clones in this sample may be carry-over from other donors' samples. CDR3s include the opening cysteine and the closing phenylalanine or tryptophan. A D gene is named only where the DNA matches it firmly. Size tells how often a clone was seen (once, few, many) or the class of an expanded clone, and some rows leave it out.

DNA | CDR3 | J | V | D | length | size
TGTGCCAGCAGTCTGGTGGACCCTATGAACACTGAAGCTTTCTTT | CASSLVDPMNTEAFF | TRBJ1-1 | TRBV5-5 | - | 15 | few
TGTGCCAGCAGCCATCGTTTGAGGGAATCGCGCGGCTACACCTTC | CASSHRLRESRGYTF | TRBJ1-2 | TRBV7-8 | - | 15 | -
TGTGCCAGCAGCCTACCAATACTAGCGGGGACCTCTGGGGCCAACGTCCTGACTTTC | CASSLPILAGTSGANVLTF | TRBJ2-6 | TRBV7-2 | TRBD2 | 19 | many
TGTGCCAGCAGCTCCTGGGAAGCGGGGAACAATGAGCAGTTCTTC | CASSSWEAGNNEQFF | TRBJ2-1 | TRBV7-9 | TRBD2 | 15 | few
TGCAGCGTTGACAGGAGAAACACCATATATTTT | CSVDRRNTIYF | TRBJ1-3 | TRBV29-1 | - | 11 | -
TGTGCCAGCAGCGCCTATAAAGGGGGCGGGGGGCTAAGCACAGATACGCAGTATTTT | CASSAYKGGGGLSTDTQYF | TRBJ2-3 | TRBV25-1 | - | 19 | few
TGCGCCAGCAGCCAAGATTCTGCTGGGGCCAACGTCCTGACTTTC | CASSQDSAGANVLTF | TRBJ2-6 | TRBV4-1 | - | 15 | -
TGTGCCAGCAGTTTGGGGGTGCGGGGGGTTGATACTGAAGCTTTCTTT | CASSLGVRGVDTEAFF | TRBJ1-1 | TRBV28 | - | 16 | -
TGTGCCAGCAGTGACGTTCAAGCAGAATTAGCCAAAAACATTCAGTACTTC | CASSDVQAELAKNIQYF | TRBJ2-4 | TRBV6-4 | - | 17 | few
TGTGCCAGCAGCTCGAGGGGACAGGCGGCCTACGAGCAGTACTTC | CASSSRGQAAYEQYF | TRBJ2-7 | TRBV7-8 | TRBD1 | 15 | -
TGTGCCAGCAGCGACGACGGAATCCGGGGGAACACCGGGGAGCTGTTTTTT | CASSDDGIRGNTGELFF | TRBJ2-2 | TRBV7-9 | - | 17 | -
TGCGCCAGCAGCCAAGCCGGACAGCCGGCTAATGAAAAACTGTTTTTT | CASSQAGQPANEKLFF | TRBJ1-4 | TRBV4-1 | - | 16 | few